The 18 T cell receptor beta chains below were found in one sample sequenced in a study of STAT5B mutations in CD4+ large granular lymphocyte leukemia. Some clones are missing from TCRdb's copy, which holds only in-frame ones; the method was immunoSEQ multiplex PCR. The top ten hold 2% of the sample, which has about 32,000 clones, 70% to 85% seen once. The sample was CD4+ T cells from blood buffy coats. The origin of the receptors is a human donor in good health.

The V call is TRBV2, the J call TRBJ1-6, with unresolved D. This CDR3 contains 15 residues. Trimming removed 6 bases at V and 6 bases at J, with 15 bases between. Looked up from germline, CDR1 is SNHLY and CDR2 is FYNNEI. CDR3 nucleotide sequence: TGTGCCAGCAGCGAGTCCATCGCCGGTAATTCACCCCTCCACTTT. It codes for CASSESIAGNSPLHF.

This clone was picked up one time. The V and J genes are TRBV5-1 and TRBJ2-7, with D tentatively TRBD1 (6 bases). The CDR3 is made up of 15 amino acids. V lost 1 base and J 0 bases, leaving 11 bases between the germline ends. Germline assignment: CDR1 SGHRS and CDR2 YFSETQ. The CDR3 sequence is CASSLRTETSYEQYF. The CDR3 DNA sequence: TGCGCCAGCAGCTTGAGGACAGAGACCTCCTACGAGCAGTACTTC.

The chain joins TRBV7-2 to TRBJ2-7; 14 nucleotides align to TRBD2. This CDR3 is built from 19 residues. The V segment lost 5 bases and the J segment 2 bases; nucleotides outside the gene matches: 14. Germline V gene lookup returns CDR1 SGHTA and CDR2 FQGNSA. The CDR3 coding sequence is TGTGCCAGCAGCCTCAGAGGTGGTGGACTAGCGGGGGGAGCCTACGAGCAGTACTTC. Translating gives CASSLRGGGLAGGAYEQYF.

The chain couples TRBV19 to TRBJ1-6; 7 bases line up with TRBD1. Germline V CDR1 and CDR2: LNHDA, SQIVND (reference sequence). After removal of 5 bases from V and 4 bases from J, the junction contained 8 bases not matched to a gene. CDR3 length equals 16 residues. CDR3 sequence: CASSPGTAGYNSPLHF. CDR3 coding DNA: TGTGCCAGTAGTCCCGGGACAGCCGGGTATAATTCACCCCTCCACTTT.

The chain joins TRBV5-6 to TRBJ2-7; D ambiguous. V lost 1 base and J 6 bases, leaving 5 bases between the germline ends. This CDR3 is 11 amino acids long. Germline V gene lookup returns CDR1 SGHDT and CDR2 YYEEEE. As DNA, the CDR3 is TGTGCCAGCAGCTTGTCTGGCGAGCAGTACTTC. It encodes CASSLSGEQYF.

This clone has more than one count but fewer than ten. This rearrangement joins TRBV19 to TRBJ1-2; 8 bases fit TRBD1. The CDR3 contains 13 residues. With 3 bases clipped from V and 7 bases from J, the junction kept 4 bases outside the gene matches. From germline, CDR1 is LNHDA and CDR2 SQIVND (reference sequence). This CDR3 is CASSIPDRAGYTF. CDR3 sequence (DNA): TGTGCCAGTAGTATTCCGGACAGGGCTGGCTACACCTTC.

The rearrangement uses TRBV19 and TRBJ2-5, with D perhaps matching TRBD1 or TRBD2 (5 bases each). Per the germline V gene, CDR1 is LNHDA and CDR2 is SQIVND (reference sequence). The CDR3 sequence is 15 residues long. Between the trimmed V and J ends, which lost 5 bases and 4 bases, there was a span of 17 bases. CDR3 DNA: TGTGCCAGTAGTTCCCGGGACGGGAATGGAGAGACCCAGTACTTC. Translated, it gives CASSSRDGNGETQYF.

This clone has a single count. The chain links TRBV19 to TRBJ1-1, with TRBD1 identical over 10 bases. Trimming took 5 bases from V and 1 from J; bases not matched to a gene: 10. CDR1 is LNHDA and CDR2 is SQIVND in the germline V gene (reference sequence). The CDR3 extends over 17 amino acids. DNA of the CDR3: TGTGCCAGTAGTTCCGAACCGACAGGGGGCCCGAACACTGAAGCTTTCTTT. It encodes CASSSEPTGGPNTEAFF. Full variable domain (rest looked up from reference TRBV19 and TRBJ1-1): DGGITQSPKYLFRKEGQNVTLSCEQNLNHDAMYWYRQDPGQGLRLIYYSQIVNDFQKGDIAEGYSVSREKKESFPLTVTSAQKNPTAFYLCASSSEPTGGPNTEAFFGQGTRLTVV.

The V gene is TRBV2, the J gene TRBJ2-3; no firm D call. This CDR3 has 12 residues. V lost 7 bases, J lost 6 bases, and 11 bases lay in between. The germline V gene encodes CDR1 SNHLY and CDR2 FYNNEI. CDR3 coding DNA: TGTGCCAGCACACGCCGGTGGGATACGCAGTATTTT. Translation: CASTRRWDTQYF.

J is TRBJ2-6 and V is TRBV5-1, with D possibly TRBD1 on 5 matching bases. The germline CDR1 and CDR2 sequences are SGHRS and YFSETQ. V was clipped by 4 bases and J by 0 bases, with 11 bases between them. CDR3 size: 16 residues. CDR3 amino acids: CASSPDSNSGANVLTF. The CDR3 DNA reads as TGCGCCAGCAGCCCCGACAGCAACTCTGGGGCCAACGTCCTGACTTTC.

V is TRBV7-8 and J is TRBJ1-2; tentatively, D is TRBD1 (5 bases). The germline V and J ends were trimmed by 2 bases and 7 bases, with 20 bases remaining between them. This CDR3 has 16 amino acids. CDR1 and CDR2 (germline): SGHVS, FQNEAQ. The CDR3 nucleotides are TGTGCCAGCAGCTTAACCCGGGACCCAAGGACGTTTGGCTACACCTTC. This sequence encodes CASSLTRDPRTFGYTF.

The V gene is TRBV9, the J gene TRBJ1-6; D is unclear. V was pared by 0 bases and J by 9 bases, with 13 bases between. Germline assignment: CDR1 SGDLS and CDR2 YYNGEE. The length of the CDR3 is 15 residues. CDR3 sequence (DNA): TGTGCCAGCAGCGTAGCTGCGGGGATAGGTTCACCCCTCCACTTT. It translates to CASSVAAGIGSPLHF. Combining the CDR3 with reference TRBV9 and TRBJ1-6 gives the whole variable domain DSGVTQTPKHLITATGQRVTLRCSPRSGDLSVYWYQQSLDQGLQFLIQYYNGEERAKGNILERFSAQQFPDLHSELNLSSLELGDSALYFCASSVAAGIGSPLHFGNGTRLTVT.

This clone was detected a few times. The CDR3 spells CASSYEQYF. CDR3 nucleotides: TGTGCCAGCAGCTACGAGCAGTACTTC. V and J are TRBV6-6 and TRBJ2-7; D unresolved. Trimming stripped 6 bases from V and 3 bases from J, with 0 bases between. CDR3 length equals 9 residues. Germline assignment: CDR1 MNHNY and CDR2 SVGAGI (reference sequence).

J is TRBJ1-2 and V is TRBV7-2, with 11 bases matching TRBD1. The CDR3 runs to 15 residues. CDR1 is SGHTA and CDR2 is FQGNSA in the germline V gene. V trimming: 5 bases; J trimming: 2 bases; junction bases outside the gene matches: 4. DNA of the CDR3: TGTGCCAGCAGCAGGGGACAGGGGGTAAACTATGGCTACACCTTC. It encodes CASSRGQGVNYGYTF.

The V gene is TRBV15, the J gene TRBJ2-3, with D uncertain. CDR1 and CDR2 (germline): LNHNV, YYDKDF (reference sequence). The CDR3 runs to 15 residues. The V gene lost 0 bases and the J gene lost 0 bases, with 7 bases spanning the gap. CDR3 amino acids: CATSREVGSTDTQYF. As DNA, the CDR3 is TGTGCCACCAGCAGAGAGGTAGGGAGCACAGATACGCAGTATTTT.

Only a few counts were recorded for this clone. For the CDR3, the DNA is TGTGCCAGCAGCCGACAGGGAGGGGGACAAGAGACCCAGTACTTC. The encoded protein is CASSRQGGGQETQYF. The chain carries TRBV7-2 and TRBJ2-5; D assignment may be TRBD1 or TRBD2 (7 bases each). V was shortened by 5 bases and J by 2 bases, with 15 bases between the two germline ends. Looked up from germline, CDR1 is SGHTA and CDR2 is FQGNSA. The CDR3 contains 15 residues.

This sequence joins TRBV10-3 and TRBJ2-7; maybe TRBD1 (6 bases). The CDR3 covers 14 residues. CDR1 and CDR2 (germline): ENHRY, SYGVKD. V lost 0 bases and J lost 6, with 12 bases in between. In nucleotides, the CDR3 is TGTGCCATCAGTGAGTCATGGGGGCCTAGCGAGCAGTACTTC. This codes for CAISESWGPSEQYF.

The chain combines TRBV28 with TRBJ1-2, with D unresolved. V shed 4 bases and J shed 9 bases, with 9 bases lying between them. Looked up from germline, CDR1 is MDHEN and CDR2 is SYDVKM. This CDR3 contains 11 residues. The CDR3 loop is CASSYAKSYTF. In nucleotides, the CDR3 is TGTGCCAGCAGTTACGCTAAGAGCTACACCTTC.